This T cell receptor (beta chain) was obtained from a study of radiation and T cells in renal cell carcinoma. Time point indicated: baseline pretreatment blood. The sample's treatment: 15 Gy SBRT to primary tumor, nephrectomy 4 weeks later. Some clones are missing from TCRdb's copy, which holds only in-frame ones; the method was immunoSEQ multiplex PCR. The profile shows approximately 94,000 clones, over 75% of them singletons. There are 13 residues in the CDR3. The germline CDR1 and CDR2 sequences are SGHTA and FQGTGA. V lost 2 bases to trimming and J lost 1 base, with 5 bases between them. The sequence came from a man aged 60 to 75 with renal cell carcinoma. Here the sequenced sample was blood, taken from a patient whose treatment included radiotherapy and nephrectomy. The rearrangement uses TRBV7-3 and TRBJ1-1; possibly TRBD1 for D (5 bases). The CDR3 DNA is TGTGCCAGCAGCTTAGGGGCGAACACTGAAGCTTTCTTT. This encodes CASSLGANTEAFF.